This section outlines one T cell receptor (beta chain) sequence together with its context. Antigen: not known. Sequenced by immunoSEQ multiplex PCR; TCRdb stores in-frame clones only, minus some. The sample yields 7,500 to 10,000 clones, roughly three fifths seen once. Germline V gene data show CDR1 as SGHTS and CDR2 as YDEGEE. With 6 bases clipped from V and 7 bases from J, the junction kept 15 bases outside the gene matches. The CDR3 totals 15 residues. Stated time point: after neoadjuvant nivolumab, at surgical resection. The patients had HPV-negative, locally advanced oral cavity squamous cell carcinoma. This entry is derived from a study of neoadjuvant anti-PD-1 for oral cavity cancer. The overall study: Around day 43, patients without progression received a fourth nivolumab dose before surgery.

Broader study findings: TCR analyses covered only a few patients per response group.

The rearrangement links TRBV5-8 to TRBJ1-2, with 7 bases lining up with TRBD1. Sequenced material: PBMCs, taken after nivolumab (anti-PD-1) treatment. This receptor was taken from a person aged 40-85 years with oral cavity squamous cell carcinoma. CDR3 protein: CASTLPGQDGFGYTF. As DNA, the CDR3 is TGTGCCAGCACCCTACCCGGACAGGACGGGTTTGGCTACACCTTC.